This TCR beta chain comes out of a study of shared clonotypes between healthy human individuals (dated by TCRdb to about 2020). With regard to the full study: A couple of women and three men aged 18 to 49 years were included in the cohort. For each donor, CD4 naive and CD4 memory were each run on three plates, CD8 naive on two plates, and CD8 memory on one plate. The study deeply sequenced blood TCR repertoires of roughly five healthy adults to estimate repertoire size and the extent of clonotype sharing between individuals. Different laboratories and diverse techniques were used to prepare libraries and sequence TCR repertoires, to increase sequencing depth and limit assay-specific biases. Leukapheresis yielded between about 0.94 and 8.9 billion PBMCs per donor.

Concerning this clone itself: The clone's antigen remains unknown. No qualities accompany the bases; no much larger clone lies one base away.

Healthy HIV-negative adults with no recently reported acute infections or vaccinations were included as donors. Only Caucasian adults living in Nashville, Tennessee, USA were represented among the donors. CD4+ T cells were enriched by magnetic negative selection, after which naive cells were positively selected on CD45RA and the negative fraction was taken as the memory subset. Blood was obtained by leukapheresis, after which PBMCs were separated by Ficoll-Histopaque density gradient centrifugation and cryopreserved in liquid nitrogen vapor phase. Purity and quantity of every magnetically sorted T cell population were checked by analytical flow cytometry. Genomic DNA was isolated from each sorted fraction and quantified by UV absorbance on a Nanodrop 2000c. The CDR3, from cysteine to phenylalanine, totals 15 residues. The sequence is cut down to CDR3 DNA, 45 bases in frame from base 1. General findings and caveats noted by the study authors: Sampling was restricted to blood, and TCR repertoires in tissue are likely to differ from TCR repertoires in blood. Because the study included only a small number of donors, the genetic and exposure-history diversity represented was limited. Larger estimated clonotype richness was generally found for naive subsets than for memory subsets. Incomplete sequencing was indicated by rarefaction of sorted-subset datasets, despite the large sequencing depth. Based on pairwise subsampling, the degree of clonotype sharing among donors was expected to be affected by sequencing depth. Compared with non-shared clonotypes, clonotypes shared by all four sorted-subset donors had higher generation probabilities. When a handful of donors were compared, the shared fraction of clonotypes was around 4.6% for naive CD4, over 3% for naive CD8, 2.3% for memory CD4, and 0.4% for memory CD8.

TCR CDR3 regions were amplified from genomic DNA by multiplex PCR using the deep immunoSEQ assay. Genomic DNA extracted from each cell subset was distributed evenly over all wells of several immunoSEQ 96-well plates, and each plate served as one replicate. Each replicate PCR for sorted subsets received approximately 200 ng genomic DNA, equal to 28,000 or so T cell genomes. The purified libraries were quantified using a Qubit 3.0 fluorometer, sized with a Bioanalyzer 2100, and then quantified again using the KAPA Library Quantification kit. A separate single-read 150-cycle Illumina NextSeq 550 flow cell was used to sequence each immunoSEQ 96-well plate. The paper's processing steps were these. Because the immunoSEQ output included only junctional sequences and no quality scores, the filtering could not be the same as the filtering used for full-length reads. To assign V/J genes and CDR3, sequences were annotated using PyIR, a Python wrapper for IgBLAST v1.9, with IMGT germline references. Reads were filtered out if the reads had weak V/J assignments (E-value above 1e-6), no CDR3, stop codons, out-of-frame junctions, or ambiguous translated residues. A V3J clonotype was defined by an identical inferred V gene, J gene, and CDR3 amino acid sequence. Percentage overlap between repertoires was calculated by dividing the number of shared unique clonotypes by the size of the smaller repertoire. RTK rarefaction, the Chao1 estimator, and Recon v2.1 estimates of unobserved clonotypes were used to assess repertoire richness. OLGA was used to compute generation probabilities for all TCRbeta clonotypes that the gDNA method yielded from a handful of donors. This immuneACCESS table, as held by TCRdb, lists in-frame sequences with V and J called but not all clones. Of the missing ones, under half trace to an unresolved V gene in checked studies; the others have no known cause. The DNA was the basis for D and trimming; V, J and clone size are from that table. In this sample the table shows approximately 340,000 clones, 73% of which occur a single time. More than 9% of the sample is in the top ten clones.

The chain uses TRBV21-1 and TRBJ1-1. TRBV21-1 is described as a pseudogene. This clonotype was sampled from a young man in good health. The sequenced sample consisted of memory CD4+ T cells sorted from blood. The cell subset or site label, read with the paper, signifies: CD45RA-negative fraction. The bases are TGTGCCAGCCCACCGGAGGGGTTTCGGGTCACTGAAGCTTTCTTT. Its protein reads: CASPPEGFRVTEAFF.